This T cell receptor (beta chain) is drawn from a study of T cells in Graves' hyperthyroidism and ophthalmopathy. The CDR3 contains 15 residues. Germline CDR1 is SQVTM and CDR2 is ANQGSEA. V lost 6 bases and J lost 7; bases outside the gene matches: 14. Amplified regions were TCR beta CDR3 sequences from RNA transcripts. The primer set for the first-round RT-PCR of the TCR CDR3 was HTBI. A single record per CDR3 protein comes from TCRdb applying MiXCR to the multiplex PCR reads. The data show about 46,000 distinct CDR3 sequences, around half seen once. Diagnosing involved the use of clinical symptoms, serum thyroxine and TRAb, thyroid ultrasound and orbital computed tomography.

Sequenced input: peripheral blood or thyroid tissue (not recorded which). This receptor was identified in a woman between 50 and 59 years old with Graves' hyperthyroidism. This chain joins TRBV29-1 and TRBJ2-5; TRBD1 matches at 10 bases. For the CDR3, the DNA is TGCAGCGTCAAAGGGGGACAGGGGTCTGGAGGGACCCAGTACTTC. Protein sequence: CSVKGGQGSGGTQYF.